Below, 28 T cell receptor beta chains from the same sample are listed, as sequenced in a study of blood T cell repertoires in COVID-19. Method: immunoSEQ multiplex PCR; TCRdb's copy keeps in-frame clones and lacks some. The data hold around 77,000 clones, with 80% to 95% observed a single time. Material: peripheral blood. The receptor set was obtained from a woman aged 55-75 years with active COVID-19.

V is TRBV28 and J is TRBJ1-2; weak D call: TRBD1 (5 bases). V gave up 2 bases and J gave up 4 bases, with 14 bases separating them. CDR3 length: 15 residues. Germline CDR1 is MDHEN and CDR2 is SYDVKM. The CDR3 DNA reads TGTGCCAGCAGTTTACGCCCTACAGGCGGCTATGGCTACACCTTC. Amino acid sequence: CASSLRPTGGYGYTF.

The chain has TRBV6-5 and TRBJ1-5; 7 nucleotides agree with TRBD1. This CDR3 has 14 amino acids. Per germline, CDR1 MNHEY and CDR2 SVGAGI. Trimming cost V 2 bases and J 4 bases; bases outside gene matches: 2. This CDR3 reads CASSYTGENQPQHF. CDR3 nucleotides: TGTGCCAGCAGTTACACAGGGGAAAATCAGCCCCAGCATTTT.

The V gene is TRBV5-5, the J gene TRBJ1-2; 7 bases are shared with TRBD1. With 2 bases clipped from V and 6 bases from J, the junction kept 1 base outside the gene matches. CDR1 and CDR2 (germline): SGHKS, YYEKEE (reference sequence). The CDR3 loop spans 12 amino acids. CDR3 sequence (DNA): TGTGCCAGCAGCTTACAGGGGAATGGCTACACCTTC. This encodes CASSLQGNGYTF.

The gene calls are TRBV24-1 and TRBJ2-3; no clear D gene. The CDR3 is made up of 13 amino acids. Germline V gives CDR1 KGHDR, CDR2 SFDVKD. Trimming stripped 9 bases from V and 2 bases from J, with 11 bases between. The CDR3 here is CATGHPYTDTQYF. The CDR3 DNA reads as TGTGCCACCGGGCACCCCTACACAGATACGCAGTATTTT.

This chain connects TRBV28 to TRBJ2-7, with 10 bases aligning to TRBD2. Germline-derived CDR1 and CDR2 are MDHEN and SYDVKM. The CDR3 is made up of 15 amino acids. The trim removed 8 bases at V and 1 base at J, leaving 8 bases unmatched. CDR3 amino acids: CASSPGTSASYEQYF. The DNA for the CDR3 is TGTGCCAGCTCGCCCGGGACTAGCGCGTCCTACGAGCAGTACTTC.

The count of this clone is one. The genes are TRBV3-1 (or the pseudogene TRBV3-2) and TRBJ2-7; 10 nucleotides line up with TRBD1. CDR1 and CDR2 (germline): LGHDT, YNNKEL (reference sequence). Trimming removed 4 bases from V and 3 bases from J; junction bases left unmatched: 0. The CDR3 consists of 13 residues. The CDR3: CASSRTGGYEQYF. The CDR3 DNA is TGTGCCAGCAGCCGGACAGGGGGCTACGAGCAGTACTTC.

The V and J genes are TRBV7-9 and TRBJ2-5; 9 nucleotides align to TRBD2. CDR1 is SEHNR, CDR2 FQNEAQ, per germline (reference sequence). V shed 3 bases and J 4 bases; nucleotides not matched to a gene: 6. The CDR3 extends over 15 amino acids. The CDR3 DNA sequence: TGTGCCAGCAGCTTTTCCGGGACTAGCTTAGAGACCCAGTACTTC. As protein: CASSFSGTSLETQYF.

The chain has TRBV27 and TRBJ2-2; the match to TRBD2 covers 9 bases. This CDR3 has 18 amino acids. Germline CDR1 and CDR2: MNHEY and SMNVEV (reference sequence). The junction had 16 bases not matched to a gene; V was cut back by 6 bases and J by 5 bases. CDR3 sequence reads: CASSLGPNPGLATGELFF. The CDR3 nucleotides are TGTGCCAGCAGCCTAGGTCCGAACCCGGGACTAGCAACCGGGGAGCTGTTTTTT.

This chain connects TRBV2 to TRBJ2-7, with D possibly TRBD1 on 5 matching bases. The V gene lost 7 bases and the J gene lost 4 bases, with 17 bases spanning the gap. Germline V gives CDR1 SNHLY, CDR2 FYNNEI. The CDR3 length is 14 residues. CDR3 in amino acids: CASTYGGAGYEQYF. As DNA, the CDR3 is TGTGCCAGCACCTACGGTGGGGCTGGTTACGAGCAGTACTTC. Together with reference TRBV2 and TRBJ2-7, the CDR3 gives the full variable domain: EPEVTQTPSHQVTQMGQEVILRCVPISNHLYFYWYRQILGQKVEFLVSFYNNEISEKSEIFDDQFSVERPDGSNFTLKIRSTKLEDSAMYFCASTYGGAGYEQYFGPGTRLTVT.

The J gene is TRBJ2-7, the V gene TRBV19, with TRBD1 identical over 7 bases. J lost 0 bases, V lost 3 bases, and 2 bases had no gene match. This CDR3 region has 14 residues. Germline V gene sequence: CDR1 LNHDA, CDR2 SQIVND (reference sequence). The CDR3 DNA reads as TGTGCCAGTAGTATCCGGGACAGCTCCTACGAGCAGTACTTC. This codes for CASSIRDSSYEQYF.

The J gene is TRBJ2-3, the V gene TRBV19; TRBD2 matches at 8 bases. Germline V gene lookup returns CDR1 LNHDA and CDR2 SQIVND (reference sequence). This CDR3 region has 15 residues. V dropped 4 bases and J dropped 1; count of bases not matched to a gene: 4. Written as DNA, the CDR3 is TGTGCCAGTAGTAATCCCGGGGGGGGCACAGATACGCAGTATTTT. It yields the protein CASSNPGGGTDTQYF.

The count of this clone is one. The chain has TRBV19 and TRBJ2-3; 8 bases agree with TRBD2. Germline lookup yields CDR1 LNHDA and CDR2 SQIVND (reference sequence). Trimming removed 3 bases from V and 2 bases from J; junction bases left unmatched: 10. CDR3 length: 17 amino acids. The CDR3 is CASSIGGVAGITDTQYF. CDR3 nucleotide sequence: TGTGCCAGTAGTATTGGGGGAGTAGCGGGGATCACAGATACGCAGTATTTT.

The chain has TRBV9 and TRBJ1-3; D perhaps matches TRBD1 (6 bases). The CDR3 contains 16 residues. In germline, CDR1 is SGDLS, CDR2 YYNGEE. V lost 0 bases to trimming and J lost 0 bases, with 10 bases between them. CDR3: CASSVEQGNSGNTIYF. The CDR3 coding sequence is TGTGCCAGCAGCGTAGAGCAGGGGAACTCTGGAAACACCATATATTTT.

The chain combines TRBV15 with TRBJ1-1; TRBD1 is a possible D gene (5 bases). V was pared by 1 base and J by 5 bases, with 11 bases between. CDR1 is LNHNV, CDR2 YYDKDF, per germline (reference sequence). This CDR3 comprises 14 residues. In nucleotides, the CDR3 is TGTGCCACCAGCAGAGTTACGGGGGAGACTGAAGCTTTCTTT. It encodes CATSRVTGETEAFF.

This chain joins TRBV28 and TRBJ2-1; 8 bases map to TRBD2. The germline V gene encodes CDR1 MDHEN and CDR2 SYDVKM. CDR3 length: 15 amino acids. Unmatched junction bases numbered 4, after V lost 6 bases and J lost 0 bases. In nucleotides, the CDR3 is TGTGCCAGCAGCCATAGCGGGATCTCCTACAATGAGCAGTTCTTC. Amino acids: CASSHSGISYNEQFF. Drawing the rest from reference TRBV28 and TRBJ2-1, the complete variable domain is DVKVTQSSRYLVKRTGEKVFLECVQDMDHENMFWYRQDPGLGLRLIYFSYDVKMKEKGDIPEGYSVSREKKERFSLILESASTNQTSMYLCASSHSGISYNEQFFGPGTRLTVL.

This chain connects TRBV7-9 to TRBJ1-2; the D gene is possibly TRBD1 (5 bases). Trimming took off 5 bases at V and 8 bases at J, with 18 bases between the two ends. Germline V lookup: CDR1 SEHNR, CDR2 FQNEAQ (reference sequence). This CDR3 comprises 14 residues. The CDR3 protein is CASSRSSGPGGYTF. The DNA of the CDR3 is TGTGCCAGCAGCCGCTCCTCAGGGCCCGGGGGCTACACCTTC.

The CDR3, as DNA: TGTGCCAGCAGACCCCGGGACAGGGGAGGAAACGCTGAAGCTTTCTTT. Protein product: CASRPRDRGGNAEAFF. The rearrangement uses TRBV5-6 and TRBJ1-1; 10 bases line up with TRBD1. Germline V gene sequence: CDR1 SGHDT, CDR2 YYEEEE. The CDR3 is made up of 16 amino acids. V shed 5 bases and J 6 bases; nucleotides not matched to a gene: 13.

The chain carries TRBV5-4 and TRBJ1-1, with D possibly being TRBD1 (5 bases). V shed 4 bases and J shed 5 bases, with 24 bases lying between them. The length of the CDR3 is 17 residues. The V gene's germline CDR1 is SGHNT and CDR2 YYREEE (reference sequence). The CDR3 region is CASSPGGRGRSRTEAFF. CDR3 nucleotides: TGTGCCAGCAGCCCCGGTGGGAGGGGTAGGAGTCGAACTGAAGCTTTCTTT.

This rearrangement joins TRBV7-9 to TRBJ2-7; tentatively, D is TRBD1 (5 bases). CDR1 and CDR2 from the germline V gene are SEHNR and FQNEAQ (reference sequence). The length of the CDR3 is 15 residues. V lost 4 bases and J lost 9, with 22 bases in between. The CDR3 DNA reads as TGTGCCAGCAGCTCCCAGGCAGGGATCCCGTGGGGGCAGTACTTC. It is translated as CASSSQAGIPWGQYF.

The V and J genes are TRBV7-2 and TRBJ1-2; D ambiguous. V shed 6 bases and J shed 1 base, with 15 bases lying between them. The CDR3 covers 15 residues. CDR1 and CDR2 (germline): SGHTA, FQGNSA. CDR3 bases: TGTGCCAGCAGACCAACAGACCTCAGTAACTATGGCTACACCTTC. As protein: CASRPTDLSNYGYTF.

This clone was counted once. The V gene is TRBV11-2, the J gene TRBJ2-1, with D possibly matching TRBD2 (6 bases). This CDR3 region has 17 residues. Germline assignment: CDR1 SGHAT and CDR2 FQNNGV. With 5 bases removed from V and 1 base from J, the gap between germline ends came to 18 bases. The CDR3 DNA follows: TGTGCCAGCAGCAGAGGGGTACTAGCAAGGTCCTACAATGAGCAGTTCTTC. Its protein product is CASSRGVLARSYNEQFF.

The V and J genes are TRBV9 and TRBJ1-2; 8 positions match TRBD1. The V and J ends lost 3 bases and 4 bases, in that order; junction bases with no gene match: 2. The CDR3 covers 13 residues. Germline V lookup: CDR1 SGDLS, CDR2 YYNGEE. The CDR3 DNA reads TGTGCCAGCAGCGGGACAGGGTTCTATGGCTACACCTTC. Translating gives CASSGTGFYGYTF.

V usage is TRBV29-1 and J usage is TRBJ2-2; D perhaps matches TRBD1 (6 bases). Germline CDR1 SQVTM, CDR2 ANQGSEA. V dropped 4 bases and J dropped 6 bases, with 15 bases sitting between them. The CDR3 has 14 residues. CDR3 nucleotides: TGCAGCGTTGGTATGGGGGCGCAAGCCGGGGAGCTGTTTTTT. The encoded protein is CSVGMGAQAGELFF.

The rearrangement links TRBV7-2 to TRBJ2-3; no firm D call. Per germline, CDR1 SGHTA and CDR2 FQGNSA. The CDR3 is 14 amino acids. V gave up 5 bases and J gave up 4 bases, with 13 bases separating them. The CDR3 bases are TGTGCCAGCAGCACTGATCGAACCGCAGATACGCAGTATTTT. Its protein is CASSTDRTADTQYF.

The rearrangement uses TRBV27 and TRBJ2-1; 7 nucleotides agree with TRBD1. The CDR3 is 13 amino acids. Per germline, CDR1 MNHEY and CDR2 SMNVEV (reference sequence). After removal of 7 bases from V and 3 bases from J, the junction contained 3 bases not matched to a gene. CDR3 DNA: TGTGCCAGCATGGACAGGAGCTACAATGAGCAGTTCTTC. It specifies CASMDRSYNEQFF.

The table lists this clone with a few counts. The gene calls are TRBV28 and TRBJ1-4, with 8 bases identical to TRBD1. With 6 bases clipped from V and 0 bases from J, the junction kept 12 bases outside the gene matches. This CDR3 is built from 18 residues. The germline V gene has CDR1 MDHEN and CDR2 SYDVKM. The CDR3 nucleotides read TGTGCCAGCAGCCCTGGGACAGGAGGTGATGCAACTAATGAAAAACTGTTTTTT. This codes for CASSPGTGGDATNEKLFF.

The CDR3, as DNA: TGTGCCAGCAGCTTAGGGTGGGGAGGAATAACTAGCACAGATACGCAGTATTTT. As protein: CASSLGWGGITSTDTQYF. The rearrangement uses TRBV11-2 and TRBJ2-3; a possible D gene is TRBD2 (6 bases). Germline V gives CDR1 SGHAT, CDR2 FQNNGV. V was cut by 1 base and J by 0 bases, with 17 bases left in between. The CDR3 is made up of 18 amino acids.

This chain joins TRBV3-1 (or the pseudogene TRBV3-2) and TRBJ1-3; TRBD1 might be the D (6 bases). The CDR3 runs 18 residues. Germline V lookup: CDR1 LGHDT, CDR2 YNNKEL (reference sequence). V lost 1 base to trimming and J lost 0 bases, with 16 bases between them. The CDR3 sequence: CASSQVASGHISGNTIYF. CDR3 sequence (DNA): TGTGCCAGCAGCCAAGTTGCGTCGGGACACATCTCTGGAAACACCATATATTTT.